A selection of T cell receptor beta chains follows, all from one sample in a study of T cell responses to AZD1222 COVID-19 vaccine. Method: immunoSEQ multiplex PCR; TCRdb's copy keeps in-frame clones and lacks some. The table shows some 130,000 clones, with 88% occurring only once. Specimen: peripheral blood, collected on day 0 of AZD1222 vaccination. Receptors originate from an adult in good health. Each CDR3 is given with its conserved first and last residue. The order of the fields is CDR3 protein, CDR3 DNA, clone size, V gene, D gene, J gene. The D gene is left open where the match is weak. Where a row states a size, it is once, few, many or the class of an expanded clone; other rows omit it.

CASSYRGSRTGNTIYF,TGTGCCAGCAGTTACCGGGGGAGCAGAACGGGAAACACCATATATTTT,.,TRBV6-6,.,TRBJ1-3
CASNPLRDYSYEQYF,TGTGCCAGCAACCCGCTCCGGGACTACTCCTACGAGCAGTACTTC,.,TRBV6-2/TRBV6-3,TRBD2,TRBJ2-7
CAWSLQGGYQPQHF,TGTGCCTGGAGCCTGCAAGGGGGGTATCAGCCCCAGCATTTT,.,TRBV30,.,TRBJ1-5
CASSSGLAGYNEQFF,TGTGCCAGCAGCTCTGGACTAGCGGGCTACAATGAGCAGTTCTTC,.,TRBV3-1/TRBV3-2,TRBD2,TRBJ2-1
CASSSSGTARWGYTF,TGTGCCAGCAGTTCATCCGGGACCGCCCGATGGGGCTACACCTTC,once,TRBV27,.,TRBJ1-2
CAWAAASHKLFF,TGTGCCTGGGCGGCGGCATCACATAAACTGTTTTTT,.,TRBV30,.,TRBJ1-4
CASSIAQGSTGELFF,TGTGCCAGTAGTATAGCGCAGGGATCCACCGGGGAGCTGTTTTTT,few,TRBV19,.,TRBJ2-2
CASSTAEFSSYEQYF,TGCGCCAGCAGCACCGCAGAGTTTTCCTCCTACGAGCAGTACTTC,once,TRBV5-1,.,TRBJ2-7
CATSIRDRAWEQYF,TGTGCCACCAGCATACGGGACAGGGCATGGGAGCAGTACTTC,.,TRBV15,TRBD1,TRBJ2-7
CASSPPGLAGGAYEQYF,TGTGCCAGCAGCCCCCCGGGACTAGCGGGAGGGGCCTACGAGCAGTACTTC,.,TRBV5-5,TRBD2,TRBJ2-7
CASSRLRPGLQQSEQFF,TGTGCCAGCAGCCGACTACGACCGGGACTACAACAATCGGAGCAGTTCTTC,.,TRBV6-6,TRBD2,TRBJ2-1
CASRPEGGQLYGYTF,TGTGCCAGCAGGCCCGAGGGGGGGCAGCTCTATGGCTACACCTTC,once,TRBV9,.,TRBJ1-2
CASNIQGENTEAFF,TGTGCCAGCAATATACAGGGGGAGAACACTGAAGCTTTCTTT,.,TRBV7-9,TRBD1,TRBJ1-1
CASSSPSPRYGYTF,TGTGCCAGCAGCTCCCCCTCGCCCCGCTATGGCTACACCTTC,.,TRBV7-2,.,TRBJ1-2
CASSYSTTVKGGYTF,TGTGCCAGCAGTTACTCGACGACAGTCAAAGGTGGCTACACCTTC,once,TRBV6-5,.,TRBJ1-2
CASSTPSDRVSGELFF,TGTGCCAGTAGTACCCCCAGTGACAGGGTATCCGGGGAGCTGTTTTTT,.,TRBV19,TRBD1,TRBJ2-2
CASSQSRDTEAFF,TGCGCCAGCAGCCAAAGTAGGGACACTGAAGCTTTCTTT,.,TRBV4-3,.,TRBJ1-1
CASSPRVPHSYEQYF,TGTGCCAGCAGTCCCCGCGTGCCACACTCCTACGAGCAGTACTTC,.,TRBV27,.,TRBJ2-7
CASSDWDRGLSNQPQHF,TGTGCCAGTAGTGATTGGGACAGGGGCCTTAGCAATCAGCCCCAGCATTTT,.,TRBV19,TRBD1,TRBJ1-5
CASSPDGTKNIQYF,TGTGCCAGCAGCCCTGACGGGACCAAAAACATTCAGTACTTC,.,TRBV7-8,.,TRBJ2-4
CASSQGGTGQPQHF,TGTGCCAGCAGCCAAGGCGGAACAGGACAGCCCCAGCATTTT,once,TRBV3-1/TRBV3-2,.,TRBJ1-5
CASSLNLSGREQYF,TGCGCCAGCAGCTTAAACCTTTCGGGACGCGAGCAGTACTTC,.,TRBV5-1,.,TRBJ2-7
CASSLSSASWETQYF,TGTGCCAGCAGCTTAAGTTCGGCTAGCTGGGAGACCCAGTACTTC,.,TRBV7-2,.,TRBJ2-5
CATSRDLVNQPQHF,TGTGCCACCAGCAGAGATCTGGTCAATCAGCCCCAGCATTTT,once,TRBV15,.,TRBJ1-5
CSASEQGVYGYTF,TGCAGTGCTAGTGAGCAGGGGGTCTATGGCTACACCTTC,.,TRBV20-1,TRBD1,TRBJ1-2
CASSLAATRQDSPLHF,TGCGCCAGCAGCTTGGCCGCAACCCGACAGGATTCACCCCTCCACTTT,.,TRBV5-1,.,TRBJ1-6
CASSLPGQGRSGNTIYF,TGTGCCAGCAGTCTCCCCGGACAGGGACGCTCTGGAAACACCATATATTTT,.,TRBV2,TRBD1,TRBJ1-3
CAISESTQGLSTDTQYF,TGTGCCATCAGTGAGTCGACCCAGGGCCTAAGCACAGATACGCAGTATTTT,.,TRBV10-3,.,TRBJ2-3
CASSSGTSGGSAEQFF,TGTGCCAGCAGCTCAGGGACTAGCGGGGGGAGCGCTGAGCAGTTCTTC,.,TRBV7-9,TRBD2,TRBJ2-1
CASSWGYGSTGELFF,TGTGCCAGCAGTTGGGGGTACGGTAGCACCGGGGAGCTGTTTTTT,once,TRBV27,.,TRBJ2-2
CASRNGQGVTEAFF,TGTGCCAGTAGGAATGGACAGGGGGTGACTGAAGCTTTCTTT,.,TRBV19,TRBD1,TRBJ1-1
CASSQRLDSEKLFF,TGTGCCAGCAGCCAACGCCTCGACAGTGAAAAACTGTTTTTT,.,TRBV3-1/TRBV3-2,.,TRBJ1-4
CASSFKSRTNEKLFF,TGTGCCAGCAGCTTCAAAAGTAGGACTAATGAAAAACTGTTTTTT,.,TRBV5-4,.,TRBJ1-4
CASSRGGQGALWNQPQHF,TGTGCCAGCAGTCGAGGAGGTCAGGGGGCCCTCTGGAATCAGCCCCAGCATTTT,.,TRBV11-2,TRBD1,TRBJ1-5
CASSEGGYNNEQFF,TGTGCCAGCAGTGAAGGGGGGTACAACAATGAGCAGTTCTTC,.,TRBV6-1,.,TRBJ2-1
CASSGRSDTQRTDTQYF,TGCGCCAGCAGCGGGAGGTCGGACACCCAAAGAACAGATACGCAGTATTTT,.,TRBV5-1,.,TRBJ2-3
CASSPNILWETQYF,TGTGCCAGCAGTCCCAACATCCTGTGGGAGACCCAGTACTTC,.,TRBV6-5,.,TRBJ2-5
CASSQTDPSYNEQFF,TGTGCCAGCAGCCAGACAGATCCCTCCTACAATGAGCAGTTCTTC,.,TRBV6-5,.,TRBJ2-1
CASSPTDGEGQGATYEQYF,TGTGCCAGCAGCCCCACGGATGGGGAGGGACAGGGGGCAACCTACGAGCAGTACTTC,.,TRBV9,TRBD1,TRBJ2-7
CASSSTGTSTYEQYF,TGCGCCAGCAGCTCAACCGGGACAAGCACCTACGAGCAGTACTTC,.,TRBV5-1,.,TRBJ2-7
CATSAQGGYGYTF,TGTGCCACCAGTGCACAGGGAGGCTATGGCTACACCTTC,.,TRBV24-1,.,TRBJ1-2
CASSLEGQGYNSPLHF,TGTGCCAGCAGCTTAGAGGGACAGGGGTATAATTCACCCCTCCACTTT,.,TRBV7-8,TRBD1,TRBJ1-6
CASRQGGHTGELFF,TGCGCCAGCAGACAGGGGGGTCACACCGGGGAGCTGTTTTTT,.,TRBV5-1,TRBD1,TRBJ2-2
CASSEAAQDQPQHF,TGTGCCAGCAGTGAAGCTGCGCAGGATCAGCCCCAGCATTTT,few,TRBV6-1,.,TRBJ1-5
CASSRRGDTGELFF,TGTGCCAGCTCCCGGCGGGGGGACACCGGGGAGCTGTTTTTT,.,TRBV9,TRBD2,TRBJ2-2
CASSSLAGVSYNEQFF,TGTGCCAGCAGTTCCCTAGCGGGAGTCTCCTACAATGAGCAGTTCTTC,.,TRBV27,TRBD2,TRBJ2-1
CASRGQGGTGELFF,TGTGCCAGCAGGGGACAGGGCGGCACCGGGGAGCTGTTTTTT,.,TRBV2,TRBD1,TRBJ2-2
CASRADVSNQPQHF,TGTGCCAGCAGAGCGGACGTTAGCAATCAGCCCCAGCATTTT,.,TRBV2,.,TRBJ1-5
CASSLYRWNTEAFF,TGTGCCAGCAGCTTGTACAGATGGAACACTGAAGCTTTCTTT,.,TRBV5-6,.,TRBJ1-1
CALQEGTYEQYF,TGTGCCCTCCAGGAGGGGACCTACGAGCAGTACTTC,.,TRBV30,.,TRBJ2-7
CASSPVTQGSQPQHF,TGTGCCAGCTCCCCGGTTACTCAAGGTAGTCAGCCCCAGCATTTT,.,TRBV18,.,TRBJ1-5
CATRIAGGPRYEQYF,TGTGCCACAAGAATAGCGGGAGGGCCTAGGTACGAGCAGTACTTC,.,TRBV10-3,TRBD2,TRBJ2-7
CASSRGQISSHEQYF,TGTGCCAGCTCCCGCGGACAGATAAGTTCCCACGAGCAGTACTTC,few,TRBV18,.,TRBJ2-7
CASSLSGGQTEQFF,TGTGCCAGCAGCCTTAGCGGGGGACAGACAGAGCAGTTCTTC,.,TRBV7-2,TRBD2,TRBJ2-1
CASTTPTGGTYEQYF,TGTGCCAGCACCACCCCGACAGGGGGGACCTACGAGCAGTACTTC,once,TRBV6-5,TRBD1,TRBJ2-7
CASSPTSGGYNEQFF,TGTGCCAGCAGTCCTACTAGCGGGGGCTACAATGAGCAGTTCTTC,.,TRBV28,TRBD2,TRBJ2-1
CASSLPRAGNTIYF,TGTGCCAGCAGTTTACCCAGGGCAGGAAACACCATATATTTT,.,TRBV28,.,TRBJ1-3
CASSEVGAPNEQYF,TGTGCCAGCAGTGAAGTTGGAGCTCCAAACGAGCAGTACTTC,.,TRBV6-1,.,TRBJ2-7